The clone carrying this TCR beta chain was observed at least ten times. One entry per CDR3 protein results from TCRdb running MiXCR on the 5' RACE reads. The sample contains more than 90,000 distinct CDR3 sequences, 7.2% of which appear only once. Trimming cost V 5 bases and J 4 bases, with 14 bases left between them. This CDR3 is 13 amino acids long. From germline, CDR1 is DFQATT and CDR2 SNEGSKA (reference sequence). This record belongs to a study of T cells after yellow fever vaccination. On the study more broadly: Preparation used SMART-Seq v4 Ultra Low Input for the low-cell-number fractions.

The sequencing here drew on CD4+ T cells sorted from PBMCs, taken around 45 days after the first yellow fever vaccination. The origin of this receptor is a man between 18 and 29 years old who received the YFV17D yellow fever vaccine. This rearrangement joins TRBV20-1 to TRBJ1-1, with D uncertain. The CDR3 loop is CSAQRTGFTEAFF. The DNA for the CDR3 is TGCAGTGCTCAACGAACGGGGTTCACTGAAGCTTTCTTT.